This TCR beta chain was found in a study of T cells in Graves' hyperthyroidism and ophthalmopathy. Study-wide results and caveats: In the analysis, a 13 V-J model separated ophthalmopathy from stable hyperthyroidism. Model-based prediction identified ophthalmopathy a median about 6.8 months prior to its onset.

The V end lost 8 bases, the J end lost 1 base, and 14 bases lay between the germline ends. The V gene's germline CDR1 is SGHAT and CDR2 FQNNGV. The CDR3 runs to 14 residues. Notes on this clonotype: Its cognate antigen is unknown.

Orbital computed tomography and thyroid ultrasound, together with serum TRAb and thyroxine and clinical symptoms, were used for diagnoses. RNA transcripts yielded amplified TCR beta CDR3 regions. During a first-round RT-PCR of the TCR CDR3, the HTBI primer set was used. TCRdb reprocessed the multiplex PCR reads via MiXCR and lists one record per CDR3 protein. The table lists about 560,000 distinct CDR3 sequences, just over 45% of them singletons. The sequencing input was peripheral blood or thyroid tissue (not recorded which). The chain carries TRBV11-2 and TRBJ1-2, with D hard to call. This sequence originates from a woman aged 18-29 years with Graves' hyperthyroidism. For the CDR3, the DNA is TGTGCCAGCTCACCATCTGGGATTAACTATGGCTACACCTTC. It codes for CASSPSGINYGYTF. Together with reference TRBV11-2 and TRBJ1-2, the CDR3 gives the full variable domain: EAGVAQSPRYKIIEKRQSVAFWCNPISGHATLYWYQQILGQGPKLLIQFQNNGVVDDSQLPKDRFSAERLKGVDSTLKIQPAKLEDSAVYLCASSPSGINYGYTFGSGTRLTVV.